This T cell receptor (beta chain) was retrieved from a study of PD-1 blockade in classical Hodgkin lymphoma. The wider study: Every 2 weeks, patients got 3 mg/kg intravenous nivolumab.

General study points: Repertoire differences lack defined causes, possibly disease activity or prior therapy. When set against healthy donors, newly diagnosed patients were reported to show lower baseline TCR diversity. Baseline diversity resembling that of newly diagnosed patients was seen in complete responders.

The CDR3 contains 15 residues. Trimming removed 2 bases from V and 5 bases from J, with 12 bases in between. Germline lookup yields CDR1 SNHLY and CDR2 FYNNEI. Time point: cycle 4 day 1 (C4D1), after less than seven weeks of nivolumab. Each patient relapsed following autologous stem cell transplantation, and prior brentuximab vedotin exposure differed. This clone was counted only a few times. No antigen is known for it. Only in-frame clones appear in the TCRdb table, and some are missing; sequencing was by immunoSEQ multiplex PCR. The sample consists of some 90,000 clones, 83% of them appearing once. This specimen consisted of peripheral blood mononuclear cells (PBMCs), obtained before the fourth cycle of nivolumab. The chain couples TRBV2 to TRBJ2-2; D not resolved. This receptor was identified in a human donor with classical Hodgkin lymphoma. The CDR3 reads CASSELQSLTGELFF. DNA of the CDR3: TGTGCCAGCAGTGAATTACAGAGCCTTACCGGGGAGCTGTTTTTT.